This entry lists 32 T cell receptor beta chains sequenced from one sample in a study of blood T cell repertoires in COVID-19. Clones were read by immunoSEQ multiplex PCR, and TCRdb kept only the in-frame ones, dropping some. The data contain 350,000 to 400,000 clones, roughly nine tenths of them singletons. The sequenced sample was PBMCs or T cells enriched from blood (not recorded which). The source of these receptors is a woman between 40 and 55 years old who had been exposed to COVID-19.

The chain joins TRBV6-2 or TRBV6-3 to TRBJ2-1; weak D call: TRBD2 (5 bases). Per the germline V gene, CDR1 is MNHEY and CDR2 is SVGEGT. The CDR3 loop spans 12 amino acids. Trimming cost V 5 bases and J 9 bases, with 11 bases left between them. CDR3 in amino acids: CASSPGLGEQFF. The CDR3 coding sequence is TGTGCCAGCAGTCCAGGACTGGGTGAGCAGTTCTTC.

The CDR3 region is CASSLVEFSEQFF. CDR3 DNA: TGTGCCAGCAGCTTGGTGGAGTTCAGTGAGCAGTTCTTC. This chain joins TRBV5-5 and TRBJ2-1, with unresolved D. Germline V lookup: CDR1 SGHKS, CDR2 YYEKEE (reference sequence). V was clipped by 0 bases and J by 9 bases, with 10 bases between them. The CDR3 sequence is 13 residues long.

The gene calls are TRBV5-6 and TRBJ2-1; D unclear. The germline V gene has CDR1 SGHDT and CDR2 YYEEEE. The CDR3 consists of 15 residues. Deletions cut 3 bases from V and 4 bases from J, with 14 bases between. The CDR3 loop is CASSSQLPLYNEQFF. Written as DNA, the CDR3 is TGTGCCAGCAGCTCCCAACTCCCCTTATACAATGAGCAGTTCTTC. The full variable domain, in which reference TRBV5-6 and TRBJ2-1 provide the parts outside the CDR3, is DAGVTQSPTHLIKTRGQQVTLRCSPKSGHDTVSWYQQALGQGPQFIFQYYEEEERQRGNFPDRFSGHQFPNYSSELNVNALLLGDSALYLCASSSQLPLYNEQFFGPGTRLTVL.

V is TRBV2 and J is TRBJ2-6; weak D call: TRBD2 (6 bases). With 5 bases removed from V and 0 bases from J, the gap between germline ends came to 14 bases. The CDR3 sequence is 17 residues long. In germline, CDR1 is SNHLY, CDR2 FYNNEI. This CDR3 is CASSSAGLGSGANVLTF. CDR3 nucleotides: TGTGCCAGCAGTTCTGCGGGACTCGGCTCTGGGGCCAACGTCCTGACTTTC. The full variable domain, in which reference TRBV2 and TRBJ2-6 provide the parts outside the CDR3, is EPEVTQTPSHQVTQMGQEVILRCVPISNHLYFYWYRQILGQKVEFLVSFYNNEISEKSEIFDDQFSVERPDGSNFTLKIRSTKLEDSAMYFCASSSAGLGSGANVLTFGAGSRLTVL.

This clone was counted a single time. The V call is TRBV18, the J call TRBJ1-4; 7 nucleotides match TRBD1. The CDR3 is 15 amino acids. After removal of 4 bases from V and 3 bases from J, the junction contained 5 bases not matched to a gene. Germline CDR1 reads KGHSH; CDR2 reads LQKENI. The CDR3 reads CASSLPGQSNEKLFF. The DNA of the CDR3 is TGTGCCAGCTCACTACCGGGACAGTCTAATGAAAAACTGTTTTTT.

This clone was seen only a few times. J is TRBJ1-1 and V is TRBV7-9; no reliable D call. The CDR3 is 13 amino acids. The ends were cut back, 7 bases at V and 0 bases at J, with 9 bases in the middle. Germline V CDR1 and CDR2: SEHNR, FQNEAQ (reference sequence). In nucleotides, the CDR3 is TGTGCCAGCACCGGAGGAGTGAACACTGAAGCTTTCTTT. Translating gives CASTGGVNTEAFF.

This clone occurred once. V is TRBV19 and J is TRBJ1-5; D is unresolved. Germline lookup yields CDR1 LNHDA and CDR2 SQIVND (reference sequence). Trimming took off 11 bases at V and 0 bases at J, with 11 bases between the two ends. The CDR3 sequence is 13 residues long. The CDR3 sequence is CAGGENSNQPQHF. The CDR3 nucleotides are TGTGCCGGTGGGGAGAATAGCAATCAGCCCCAGCATTTT.

V is TRBV19 and J is TRBJ1-5, with TRBD1 matching 7 bases. J lost 7 bases, V lost 8 bases, and 11 bases had no gene match. CDR1 is LNHDA and CDR2 is SQIVND in the germline V gene (reference sequence). The CDR3 spans 14 residues. The CDR3 is CASRKGGQIQPQHF. The CDR3 DNA is TGTGCCAGTCGTAAAGGGGGACAGATACAGCCCCAGCATTTT.

This clone has only one observation. The chain joins TRBV6-6 to TRBJ1-2; D gene uncertain. The CDR3 loop spans 13 amino acids. The germline V and J ends were trimmed by 2 bases and 7 bases, with 11 bases remaining between them. Germline V gives CDR1 MNHNY, CDR2 SVGAGI (reference sequence). CDR3 sequence: CASSYNAGFGYTF. In nucleotides, the CDR3 is TGTGCCAGCAGTTACAATGCGGGGTTTGGCTACACCTTC.

V is TRBV5-4 and J is TRBJ2-2; D not certain. The CDR3 covers 13 residues. The V and J ends lost 1 base and 6 bases respectively, with 7 bases between them. CDR1 and CDR2 (germline): SGHNT, YYREEE (reference sequence). The CDR3 sequence: CASSLFYSGELFF. In nucleotides, the CDR3 is TGTGCCAGCAGCTTGTTTTATTCCGGGGAGCTGTTTTTT.

As to this clone: Other nucleotide sequences in the sample specify the same CDR3. This rearrangement joins TRBV7-2 to TRBJ2-5; D unclear. Germline CDR1 reads SGHTA; CDR2 reads FQGNSA. V dropped 3 bases and J dropped 5 bases, with 4 bases sitting between them. This CDR3 spans 11 amino acids. CDR3 loop: CASSFGETQYF. DNA of the CDR3: TGTGCCAGCAGCTTCGGGGAGACCCAGTACTTC.

V and J are TRBV6-5 and TRBJ1-2; tentative D call: TRBD1 (6 bases). Per the germline V gene, CDR1 is MNHEY and CDR2 is SVGAGI. The CDR3 is 14 residues long. The V end lost 6 bases, the J end lost 6 bases, and 17 bases lay between the germline ends. The CDR3 reads CASRTAGGGDGYTF. The DNA of the CDR3 is TGTGCCAGCAGAACCGCGGGAGGGGGGGATGGCTACACCTTC.

The V call is TRBV10-1, the J call TRBJ1-1, with D perhaps TRBD1 (5 bases). The V end was cut by 7 bases, the J end by 10 bases, with 19 bases between. In germline, CDR1 is WNHNN, CDR2 SYGVQD (reference sequence). The CDR3 totals 13 residues. This CDR3 reads CASMERWGERAFF. Written as DNA, the CDR3 is TGCGCCAGCATGGAGCGTTGGGGCGAACGAGCTTTCTTT.

This rearrangement joins TRBV5-1 to TRBJ1-2; 7 nucleotides agree with TRBD1. Trimming cost V 4 bases and J 7 bases; bases outside gene matches: 16. The germline gives CDR1 SGHRS, CDR2 YFSETQ. The CDR3 sequence is 16 residues long. The CDR3 sequence: CASSLVGSAGGVGYTF. The DNA for the CDR3 is TGCGCCAGCAGCCTTGTTGGATCGGCAGGGGGTGTTGGCTACACCTTC.

The V gene is TRBV2, the J gene TRBJ2-7, with D unclear. Between the trimmed V and J ends, which lost 6 bases and 2 bases, there was a span of 11 bases. CDR1 is SNHLY and CDR2 is FYNNEI in the germline V gene. The CDR3 sequence is 13 residues long. The CDR3 sequence: CASRTSAAYEQYF. As DNA, the CDR3 is TGTGCCAGCAGGACAAGTGCAGCCTACGAGCAGTACTTC.

The rearrangement links TRBV3-1 (or the pseudogene TRBV3-2) to TRBJ2-3; possible D gene TRBD1, 6 bases. This CDR3 is 14 amino acids long. The V gene lost 4 bases and the J gene lost 6 bases, with 14 bases spanning the gap. Germline V gene sequence: CDR1 LGHDT, CDR2 YNNKEL (reference sequence). The CDR3 region is CASSPRGKTDTQYF. DNA for the CDR3: TGTGCCAGCAGCCCCAGGGGAAAAACGGATACGCAGTATTTT.

This chain connects TRBV19 to TRBJ1-1, with 8 bases matching TRBD1. The CDR3 contains 16 residues. The trim removed 10 bases at V and 3 bases at J, leaving 16 bases unmatched. Germline CDR1 reads LNHDA; CDR2 reads SQIVND (reference sequence). The CDR3 region is CATRRTGTDYYTEAFF. CDR3 nucleotides: TGTGCCACCCGAAGGACAGGGACCGACTACTACACTGAAGCTTTCTTT. Together with reference TRBV19 and TRBJ1-1, the CDR3 gives the full variable domain: DGGITQSPKYLFRKEGQNVTLSCEQNLNHDAMYWYRQDPGQGLRLIYYSQIVNDFQKGDIAEGYSVSREKKESFPLTVTSAQKNPTAFYLCATRRTGTDYYTEAFFGQGTRLTVV.

This CDR3 reads CASSLGVGGAQETQYF. CDR3 coding DNA: TGTGCCAGCAGCTTGGGTGTAGGGGGGGCCCAAGAGACCCAGTACTTC. The chain carries TRBV5-4 and TRBJ2-5; a possible D gene is TRBD2 (7 bases). CDR3 length: 16 amino acids. Germline values: CDR1 SGHNT, CDR2 YYREEE (reference sequence). Trimming took 0 bases from V and 1 from J, leaving 13 bases between them.

This chain joins TRBV3-1 (or the pseudogene TRBV3-2) and TRBJ1-4, with D hard to call. Germline CDR1 and CDR2: LGHDT and YNNKEL (reference sequence). The CDR3 sequence is 14 residues long. Trimming removed 3 bases at V and 7 bases at J, with 12 bases between. In DNA form, the CDR3 reads TGTGCCAGCAGCCATCGGAGGCTTCGTGAAAAACTGTTTTTT. Amino acid sequence: CASSHRRLREKLFF.

The count of this clone is one. The chain carries TRBV5-1 and TRBJ1-2, with D perhaps TRBD1 (5 bases). This CDR3 spans 13 amino acids. CDR1 and CDR2 (germline): SGHRS, YFSETQ. The V end lost 0 bases, the J end lost 8 bases, and 11 bases lay between the germline ends. The CDR3 DNA reads TGCGCCAGCAGCTTGGCCACAGGCTGGGGCTACACCTTC. This gives the protein CASSLATGWGYTF.

V gene TRBV27 combines with J gene TRBJ1-1; D is ambiguous. The CDR3 contains 13 residues. V lost 3 bases, J lost 1 base, and 6 bases lay in between. Germline CDR1 is MNHEY and CDR2 is SMNVEV (reference sequence). CDR3 coding DNA: TGTGCCAGCAGTTTCACAGCGAACACTGAAGCTTTCTTT. This encodes CASSFTANTEAFF.

The rearrangement joins TRBV6-1 to TRBJ1-1; TRBD1 might be the D (6 bases). V lost 6 bases to trimming and J lost 1 base, with 15 bases between them. The CDR3 has 15 amino acids. Per germline, CDR1 MNHNS and CDR2 SASEGT. CDR3 sequence reads: CASRPLGQRNTEAFF. Here the CDR3 DNA reads TGTGCCAGCAGACCCCTGGGACAAAGGAACACTGAAGCTTTCTTT.

This rearrangement joins TRBV3-1 (or the pseudogene TRBV3-2) to TRBJ2-7; TRBD1 aligns across 11 bases. Germline CDR1 and CDR2: LGHDT and YNNKEL (reference sequence). The junction had 6 bases not matched to a gene; V was cut back by 4 bases and J by 7 bases. The CDR3 totals 14 residues. The CDR3 DNA sequence: TGTGCCAGCAGCCGGCTGGGACAGGGGGGGGAGCAGTACTTC. Amino acid sequence: CASSRLGQGGEQYF.

V is TRBV7-2 and J is TRBJ1-2; TRBD1 aligns across 9 bases. In germline, CDR1 is SGHTA, CDR2 FQGNSA. CDR3 length: 14 amino acids. V dropped 4 bases and J dropped 5; count of bases not matched to a gene: 5. Written as DNA, the CDR3 is TGTGCCAGCAGCTCACCCGGGACAGGGTATGGCTACACCTTC. The encoded protein is CASSSPGTGYGYTF.

This clone was detected only once. The DNA for the CDR3 is TGTGCCAGCAGCTTAGCGCAGGCTATCTCTGGAAACACCATATATTTT. This translates into CASSLAQAISGNTIYF. V is TRBV7-6 and J is TRBJ1-3; D gene uncertain. The CDR3 is made up of 16 amino acids. Trimming stripped 0 bases from V and 0 bases from J, with 9 bases between. Germline V gene lookup returns CDR1 SGHVS and CDR2 FNYEAQ. The full variable domain, in which reference TRBV7-6 and TRBJ1-3 provide the parts outside the CDR3, is GAGVSQSPRYKVTKRGQDVALRCDPISGHVSLYWYRQALGQGPEFLTYFNYEAQQDKSGLPNDRFSAERPEGSISTLTIQRTEQRDSAMYRCASSLAQAISGNTIYFGEGSWLTVV.

The chain recombines TRBV4-2 with TRBJ1-5; TRBD1 agrees at 8 bases. V lost 2 bases, J lost 6 bases, and 6 bases stayed unmatched. Germline-derived CDR1 and CDR2 are LGHNA and YNFKEQ. The CDR3 totals 15 residues. The CDR3 region is CASSQPDRGGQPQHF. For the CDR3, the DNA is TGTGCCAGCAGCCAACCAGACAGGGGAGGTCAGCCCCAGCATTTT.

The genes are TRBV29-1 and TRBJ2-1; 7 nucleotides line up with TRBD2. The junction had 9 bases not matched to a gene; V was cut back by 6 bases and J by 10 bases. This CDR3 contains 12 residues. From germline, CDR1 is SQVTM and CDR2 ANQGSEA. The CDR3 nucleotides are TGCAGCGTCCGTGGGAGGGTGGGAGAGCAGTTCTTC. Translation: CSVRGRVGEQFF.

The chain is built from TRBV6-6 and TRBJ2-7; TRBD2 is a possible D gene (5 bases). In germline, CDR1 is MNHNY, CDR2 SVGAGI (reference sequence). This CDR3 is built from 11 residues. V lost 7 bases, J lost 3 bases, and 7 bases lay in between. The CDR3 spells CASTRDYEQYF. The CDR3 region has the DNA TGTGCCAGCACCCGGGACTACGAGCAGTACTTC.

The chain joins TRBV19 to TRBJ2-7; tentatively, D is TRBD2 (7 bases). V was clipped by 4 bases and J by 4 bases, with 17 bases between them. Germline values: CDR1 LNHDA, CDR2 SQIVND (reference sequence). The CDR3 covers 15 residues. The CDR3 coding sequence is TGTGCCAGTAGTACCCCCCCCGGGGGGCAGTACGAGCAGTACTTC. Amino acids: CASSTPPGGQYEQYF.

The J gene is TRBJ1-1, the V gene TRBV3-1 (or the pseudogene TRBV3-2); D possibly corresponds to TRBD1 (5 bases). Trimming took 4 bases from V and 4 from J, leaving 16 bases between them. CDR3 size: 15 residues. Germline V gene lookup returns CDR1 LGHDT and CDR2 YNNKEL (reference sequence). CDR3 loop: CASSLRTGPFTEAFF. In nucleotides, the CDR3 is TGTGCCAGCAGCCTAAGAACAGGTCCCTTCACTGAAGCTTTCTTT.

The gene calls are TRBV9 and TRBJ1-6; 8 nucleotides agree with TRBD1. Germline assignment: CDR1 SGDLS and CDR2 YYNGEE. The CDR3 has 14 amino acids. V lost 6 bases to trimming and J lost 7 bases; unmatched junction nucleotides: 6. The CDR3 is CASTPTGGNSPLHF. DNA of the CDR3: TGTGCCAGCACCCCCACAGGGGGAAATTCACCCCTCCACTTT.

The rearrangement joins TRBV9 to TRBJ1-6; TRBD1 aligns across 7 bases. The V gene end was trimmed by 2 bases and the J gene end by 10 bases; junction bases not matched to a gene: 6. The length of the CDR3 is 14 residues. The germline V gene encodes CDR1 SGDLS and CDR2 YYNGEE. The CDR3 DNA is TGTGCCAGCAGCGTGACAGGGTCGACGTCACCCCTCCACTTT. Its protein product is CASSVTGSTSPLHF.